This T cell receptor (beta chain) was retrieved from a study of response to subunit inactivated influenza vaccine. Study-wide findings and caveats: A suggestion made by the authors is that each seasonal influenza vaccination recruits few new T cells.

From germline, CDR1 is SGHTA and CDR2 FQGNSA. This CDR3 is 13 amino acids long. V lost 5 bases and J 14 bases, leaving 18 bases between the germline ends. On this clonotype: Its antigen is currently unknown.

TCRdb analysed the RT-PCR reads with MiXCR anew, one entry per CDR3 protein. The table has approximately 170,000 distinct CDR3 sequences, 14% seen once. The chain has TRBV7-2 and TRBJ1-4; maybe TRBD1 (5 bases). Sequences were derived from CD8+ T cells sorted from PBMCs, sampled 5 days after vaccination. This TCR was recovered from a man in his forties or fifties who received an inactivated influenza vaccine. CDR3 in amino acids: CASSISGLQGLFF. CDR3 DNA: TGTGCCAGCAGCATCTCGGGACTCCAGGGCCTGTTTTTT.